Following are 5 T cell receptor beta chains from one sample sequenced in a study of cytomegalovirus exposure and HLA in healthy donors. Primers included in the PCR were 60 Vbeta and 13 Jbeta primers. The protocol was immunoSEQ multiplex PCR, while the TCRdb copy is restricted to in-frame clones and leaves out a portion. The table shows about 140,000 clones, with under 80% occurring only once. Sequencing was performed on PBMCs. The source of these receptors is a male donor in good health and CMV-seronegative.

The V call is TRBV10-1, the J call TRBJ2-3, with 12 bases matching TRBD2. V dropped 5 bases and J dropped 2; count of bases not matched to a gene: 5. Germline V gives CDR1 WNHNN, CDR2 SYGVQD (reference sequence). The CDR3 loop spans 16 amino acids. CDR3 in amino acids: CASSPLAGGNTDTQYF. DNA for the CDR3: TGCGCCAGCAGTCCCCTAGCGGGGGGGAACACAGATACGCAGTATTTT.

The chain is built from TRBV19 and TRBJ1-2, with a possible D match to TRBD1 (6 bases). The V gene lost 7 bases and the J gene lost 2 bases, with 14 bases spanning the gap. CDR1 LNHDA and CDR2 SQIVND come from the germline V gene (reference sequence). This CDR3 contains 14 residues. CDR3 DNA sequence: TGTGCCAGTACCCTGGACAGAGGGAACTATGGCTACACCTTC. It specifies CASTLDRGNYGYTF.

The rearrangement uses TRBV29-1 and TRBJ1-1; TRBD1 matches at 9 bases. The trim removed 3 bases at V and 7 bases at J, leaving 9 bases unmatched. The CDR3 runs to 14 residues. Germline V lookup: CDR1 SQVTM, CDR2 ANQGSEA. CDR3 sequence: CSVDKGQGNREAFF. Here the CDR3 DNA reads TGCAGCGTTGACAAGGGACAGGGCAATCGTGAAGCTTTCTTT. The full variable domain, its missing parts supplied by reference TRBV29-1 and TRBJ1-1, is SAVISQKPSRDICQRGTSLTIQCQVDSQVTMMFWYRQQPGQSLTLIATANQGSEATYESGFVIDKFPISRPNLTFSTLTVSNMSPEDSSIYLCSVDKGQGNREAFFGQGTRLTVV.

V gene TRBV11-1 combines with J gene TRBJ2-1; 8 nucleotides line up with TRBD1. The CDR3 consists of 19 residues. The trim removed 4 bases at V and 7 bases at J, leaving 21 bases unmatched. The V gene's germline CDR1 is SGHAT and CDR2 FQDESV (reference sequence). CDR3 nucleotides: TGTGCCAGCAGCTACCCTCGTGAAGAGCGGACAGGGAATCGGAATGAGCAGTTCTTC. It is translated as CASSYPREERTGNRNEQFF.

The V gene is TRBV14, the J gene TRBJ2-1; D is possibly TRBD2 (6 bases). Germline CDR1 is SGHDN and CDR2 is FVKESK. Trimming took off 2 bases at V and 9 bases at J, with 14 bases between the two ends. The CDR3 totals 14 residues. CDR3 loop: CASSQLGGTREQFF. The CDR3 nucleotides read TGTGCCAGCAGCCAACTGGGCGGGACCCGTGAGCAGTTCTTC. The entire variable domain, with the rest obtained from reference TRBV14 and TRBJ2-1, is as follows: EAGVTQFPSHSVIEKGQTVTLRCDPISGHDNLYWYRRVMGKEIKFLLHFVKESKQDESGMPNNRFLAERTGGTYSTLKVQPAELEDSGVYFCASSQLGGTREQFFGPGTRLTVL.